This T cell receptor beta chain was obtained from a study of CD4 T cells in relation to SARS-CoV-2 and coronaviruses. Overall study context: Patient ages ranged from about 20 to 80, median 38.

Remarks on this clone: What it binds is unknown.

Generated by immunoSEQ multiplex PCR, the TCRdb table keeps only in-frame clones and is missing some. The sample has over 40,000 clones, roughly 84% seen once; the top ten hold 1% to 1.5%. Germline V gene lookup returns CDR1 MDHEN and CDR2 SYDVKM. V was trimmed by 2 bases and J by 8 bases, leaving 9 bases between them. CDR3 size: 12 residues. Material for sequencing was naive CD4+ T cells from PBMCs, cultured in vitro. Subset here: naive CD4+ T cells isolated by negative enrichment. The chain is built from TRBV28 and TRBJ1-2; no definite D call. This receptor was taken from an adult with COVID-19. Here the CDR3 reads CASSLPNRGYTF. CDR3 DNA sequence: TGTGCCAGCAGTTTACCCAACCGCGGCTACACCTTC.